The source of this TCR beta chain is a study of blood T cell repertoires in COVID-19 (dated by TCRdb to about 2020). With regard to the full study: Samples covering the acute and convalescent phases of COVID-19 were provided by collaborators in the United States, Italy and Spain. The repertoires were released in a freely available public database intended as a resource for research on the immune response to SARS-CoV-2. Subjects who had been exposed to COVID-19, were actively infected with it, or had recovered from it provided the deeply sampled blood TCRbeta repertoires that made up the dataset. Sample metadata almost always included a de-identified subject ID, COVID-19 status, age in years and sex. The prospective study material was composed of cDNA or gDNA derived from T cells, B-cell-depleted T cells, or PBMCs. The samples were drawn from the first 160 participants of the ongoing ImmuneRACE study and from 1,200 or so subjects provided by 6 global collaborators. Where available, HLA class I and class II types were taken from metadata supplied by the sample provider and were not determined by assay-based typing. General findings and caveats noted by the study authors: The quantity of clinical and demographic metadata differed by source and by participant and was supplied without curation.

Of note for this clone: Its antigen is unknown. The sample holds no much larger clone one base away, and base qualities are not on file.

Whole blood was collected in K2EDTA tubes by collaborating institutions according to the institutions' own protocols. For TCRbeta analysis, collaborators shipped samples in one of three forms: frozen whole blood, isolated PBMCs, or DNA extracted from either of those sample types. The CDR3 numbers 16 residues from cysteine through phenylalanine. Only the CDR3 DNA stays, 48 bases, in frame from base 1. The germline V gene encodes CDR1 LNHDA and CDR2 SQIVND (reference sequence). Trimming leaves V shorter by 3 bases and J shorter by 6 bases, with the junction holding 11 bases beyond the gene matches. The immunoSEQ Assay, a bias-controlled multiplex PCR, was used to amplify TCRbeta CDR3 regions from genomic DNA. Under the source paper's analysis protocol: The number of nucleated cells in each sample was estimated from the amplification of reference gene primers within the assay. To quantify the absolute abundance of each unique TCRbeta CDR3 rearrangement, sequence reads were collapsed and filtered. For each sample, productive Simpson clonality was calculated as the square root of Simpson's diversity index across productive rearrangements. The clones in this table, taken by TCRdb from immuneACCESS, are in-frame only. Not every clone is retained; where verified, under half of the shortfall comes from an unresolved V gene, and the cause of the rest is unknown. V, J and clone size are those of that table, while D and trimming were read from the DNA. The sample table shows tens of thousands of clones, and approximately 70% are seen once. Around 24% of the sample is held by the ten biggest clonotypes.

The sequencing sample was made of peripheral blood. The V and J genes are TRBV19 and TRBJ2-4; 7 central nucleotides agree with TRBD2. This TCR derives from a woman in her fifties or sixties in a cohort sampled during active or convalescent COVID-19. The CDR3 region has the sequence CASSMLRGTLLNIQYF. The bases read TGTGCCAGTAGTATGCTGCGGGGGACGCTCTTAAACATTCAGTACTTC. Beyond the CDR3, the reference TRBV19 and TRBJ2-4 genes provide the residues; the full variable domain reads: DGGITQSPKYLFRKEGQNVTLSCEQNLNHDAMYWYRQDPGQGLRLIYYSQIVNDFQKGDIAEGYSVSREKKESFPLTVTSAQKNPTAFYLCASSMLRGTLLNIQYFGAGTRLSVL.